The entry below describes one TCR beta chain. The data derive from a study of blood T cell repertoires in COVID-19. The overall study: Samples representing acute and convalescent COVID-19 were sourced from the United States, Italy and Spain. T cells, B-cell-depleted T cells, or PBMCs supplied cDNA or gDNA.

As processed by the authors: Amplification of reference gene primers provided the estimated nucleated cell counts. Here immunoSEQ multiplex PCR was the method, and the copy in TCRdb shows in-frame clones only, minus some. V and J calls and clone size are as listed in that table; D and trimming were resolved from the DNA. The table lists over 100,000 clones, roughly nine tenths of them singletons. Seattle's cohort entered during active infection and was followed longitudinally. The CDR3 is 18 residues long. Germline CDR1 is SQVTM and CDR2 is ANQGSEA. The germline V and J ends were trimmed by 1 base and 1 base, with 22 bases remaining between them.

Sequencing was performed on peripheral blood. The rearrangement links TRBV29-1 to TRBJ1-1; unclear D gene. This clonotype was obtained from a woman in her 70s with COVID-19, enrolled during active disease. The CDR3 bases are TGCAGCGTTGAAGCGTTCCCAAAACGGTGGTCTCAGAACACTGAAGCTTTCTTT. Translation gives CSVEAFPKRWSQNTEAFF.